This TCR beta chain was identified in a study of blood T cell repertoires in COVID-19. Clones were read by immunoSEQ multiplex PCR, and TCRdb kept only the in-frame ones, dropping some. The sample consists of approximately 300,000 clones, 90% of them appearing once. The sequence was obtained from a man in his 60s who had recovered from COVID-19. Sequencing used PBMCs or T cells enriched from blood (not recorded which).

DNA of the CDR3: TGTGCCAGCAGCTTGTTCACAGGGGGTACGGTCGAGCAGTACTTC. Translation gives CASSLFTGGTVEQYF. The rearrangement links TRBV5-6 to TRBJ2-7; the match to TRBD1 covers 8 bases. Trimming removed 1 base from V and 6 bases from J; junction bases left unmatched: 9. CDR3 size: 15 residues. The germline V gene encodes CDR1 SGHDT and CDR2 YYEEEE. Variable domain in full (rest from reference TRBV5-6 and TRBJ2-7): DAGVTQSPTHLIKTRGQQVTLRCSPKSGHDTVSWYQQALGQGPQFIFQYYEEEERQRGNFPDRFSGHQFPNYSSELNVNALLLGDSALYLCASSLFTGGTVEQYFGPGTRLTVT.